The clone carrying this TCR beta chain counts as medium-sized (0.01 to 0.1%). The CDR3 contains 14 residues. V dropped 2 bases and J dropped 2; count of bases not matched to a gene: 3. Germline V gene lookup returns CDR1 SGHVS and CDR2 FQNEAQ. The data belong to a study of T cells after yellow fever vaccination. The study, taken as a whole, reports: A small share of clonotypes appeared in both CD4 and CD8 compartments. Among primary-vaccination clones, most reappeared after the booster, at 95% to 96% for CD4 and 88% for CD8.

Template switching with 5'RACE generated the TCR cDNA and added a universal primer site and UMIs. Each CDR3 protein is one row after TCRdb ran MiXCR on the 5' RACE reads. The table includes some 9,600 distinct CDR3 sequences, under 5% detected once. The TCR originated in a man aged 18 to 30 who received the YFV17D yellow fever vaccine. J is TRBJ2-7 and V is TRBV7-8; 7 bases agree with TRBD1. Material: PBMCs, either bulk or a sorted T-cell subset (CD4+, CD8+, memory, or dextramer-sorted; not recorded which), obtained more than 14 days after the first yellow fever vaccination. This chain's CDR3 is CASSLPGQPYEQYF. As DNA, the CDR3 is TGTGCCAGCAGCTTACCGGGACAGCCCTACGAGCAGTACTTC.